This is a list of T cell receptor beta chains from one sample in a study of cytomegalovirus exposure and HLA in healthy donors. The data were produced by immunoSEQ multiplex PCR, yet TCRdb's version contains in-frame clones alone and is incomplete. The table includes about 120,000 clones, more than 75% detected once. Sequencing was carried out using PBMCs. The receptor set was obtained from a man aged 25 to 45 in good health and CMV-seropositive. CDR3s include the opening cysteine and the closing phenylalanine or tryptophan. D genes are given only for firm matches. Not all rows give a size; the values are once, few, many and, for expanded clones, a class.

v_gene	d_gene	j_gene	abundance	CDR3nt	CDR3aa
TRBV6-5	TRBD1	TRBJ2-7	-	TGTGCCAGCAGTTACAGGGACAGTTACGAGCAGTACTTC	CASSYRDSYEQYF
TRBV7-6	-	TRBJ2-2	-	TGTGCCAGCAGCTTAACAGGGAACACCGGGGAGCTGTTTTTT	CASSLTGNTGELFF
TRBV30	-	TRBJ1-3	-	TGTGCCTGGAGTGTACGATCCATAGGAGTCTCTGGAAACACCATATATTTT	CAWSVRSIGVSGNTIYF
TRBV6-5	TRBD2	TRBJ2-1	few	TGTGCCAGCAGACCCCGCTCAGGACTAGCGTATGAGCAGTTCTTC	CASRPRSGLAYEQFF
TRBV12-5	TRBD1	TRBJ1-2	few	TGTGCTAGTGGTTCCTCTAAACAGGGGGTGAGCTATGGCTACACCTTC	CASGSSKQGVSYGYTF
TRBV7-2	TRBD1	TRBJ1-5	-	TGTGCCAGCAGCTTTGACAGGGTTGGGCAGCCCCAGCATTTT	CASSFDRVGQPQHF
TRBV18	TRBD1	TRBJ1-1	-	TGTGCCAGCTCACCCCCCGGGACAGGGGTCTCAAGTATTACTGAAGCTTTCTTT	CASSPPGTGVSSITEAFF
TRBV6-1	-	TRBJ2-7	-	TGTGCCAGCAGGGGACAAGCATTTCCCTACGAGCAGTACTTC	CASRGQAFPYEQYF
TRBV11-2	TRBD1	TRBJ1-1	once	TGTGCCAGCAGCTTTGGAGGGGGCAGGACTGAAGCTTTCTTT	CASSFGGGRTEAFF
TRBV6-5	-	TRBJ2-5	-	TGTGCCAGCAGTTACAGCTTCAGGGGCGAGACCCAGTACTTC	CASSYSFRGETQYF
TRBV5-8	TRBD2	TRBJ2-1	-	TGTGCCAGCAGCTTCGGTAGCGGGAGGTCCTACGGGTTCTTC	CASSFGSGRSYGFF
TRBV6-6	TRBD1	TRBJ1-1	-	TGTGCCAGCAGTCGCACAGGGGCCAACACTGAAGCTTTCTTT	CASSRTGANTEAFF
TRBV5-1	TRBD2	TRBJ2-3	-	TGCGCCAGCAGCCCGCGGGGGGTCACAGATACGCAGTATTTT	CASSPRGVTDTQYF
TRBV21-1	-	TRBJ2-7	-	TGTGCCAGCAGCCGGGACCGGGACTGTTACGAGCAGTACTTC	CASSRDRDCYEQYF
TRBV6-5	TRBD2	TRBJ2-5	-	TGTGCCAGCAGGCGCTTCGGGCTAGCGGGGGAGACCCAGTACTTC	CASRRFGLAGETQYF
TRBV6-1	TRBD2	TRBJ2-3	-	TGTGCCAGCATGGTGGCTCTAGCGGTTCAAGATACGCAGTATTTT	CASMVALAVQDTQYF
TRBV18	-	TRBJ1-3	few	TGTGCCAGCTCACCATTGAGTACCTCTGGAAACACCATATATTTT	CASSPLSTSGNTIYF
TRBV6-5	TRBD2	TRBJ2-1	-	TGTGCCAGCAGAGGGACTAGCGGGATCCATGAGCAGTTCTTC	CASRGTSGIHEQFF
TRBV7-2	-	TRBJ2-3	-	TGTGCCAGCAGCTTAAATCTGAGGGATACGCAGTATTTT	CASSLNLRDTQYF
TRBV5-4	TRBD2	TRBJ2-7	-	TGTGCCAGCCACAGCGGGAGGGACGGGTACGAGCAGTACTTC	CASHSGRDGYEQYF
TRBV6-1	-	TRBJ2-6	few	TGTGCCAGCAGTAAACAGAGCTCTGGGGCCAACGTCCTGACTTTC	CASSKQSSGANVLTF
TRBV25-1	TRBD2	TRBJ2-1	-	TGTGCCAGTTACAGGACTAGCGGGATGCGCTCCTACAATGAGCAGTTCTTC	CASYRTSGMRSYNEQFF
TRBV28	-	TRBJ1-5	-	TGTGCCAGCAGTTACCCCCCAGGCTCTCGCAATCAGCCCCAGCATTTT	CASSYPPGSRNQPQHF
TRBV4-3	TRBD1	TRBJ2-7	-	TGCGCCAGCAGTTACGGGACAGAGGCGGCCTACGAGCAGTACTTC	CASSYGTEAAYEQYF
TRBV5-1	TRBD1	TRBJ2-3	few	TGCGCCAGCAGCTTAGGACAGGGTTCGACAGATACGCAGTATTTT	CASSLGQGSTDTQYF
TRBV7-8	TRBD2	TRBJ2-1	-	TGTGCCAGCAGCTTAAATAGCGGGAGGACCCGAAATGAGCAGTTCTTC	CASSLNSGRTRNEQFF
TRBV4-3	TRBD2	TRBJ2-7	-	TGCGCCAGCAGCCAAGTGATAGCGGGAGGACCCTACGAGCAGTACTTC	CASSQVIAGGPYEQYF
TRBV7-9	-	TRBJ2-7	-	TGTGCCAGCAGCTCCCGGGACAACTCCTACGAGCAGTACTTC	CASSSRDNSYEQYF
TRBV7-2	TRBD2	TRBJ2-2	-	TGTGCCAGCAGCTTACTTGGGGGGCTAGCGGGAGGGACCGGGGAGCTGTTTTTT	CASSLLGGLAGGTGELFF
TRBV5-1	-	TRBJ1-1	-	TGCGCCAGCAGCTCCGGACAGAAAAACACTGAAGCTTTCTTT	CASSSGQKNTEAFF
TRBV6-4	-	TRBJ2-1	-	TGTGCCAGCAGTGACACGGGATTCTACAATGAGCAGTTCTTC	CASSDTGFYNEQFF
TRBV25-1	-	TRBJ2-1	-	TGTGCCAGCAGTAAACCGGGGGGCCAAATCTACAATGAGCAGTTCTTC	CASSKPGGQIYNEQFF
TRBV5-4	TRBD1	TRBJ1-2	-	TGTGCCAGCAGCCTCGACAGGGGGCTGGTTGATGGCTACACCTTC	CASSLDRGLVDGYTF
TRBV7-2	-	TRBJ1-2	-	TGTGCCAGCAGCTCCCGCGACATAAGTCCTAATGGCTACACCTTC	CASSSRDISPNGYTF
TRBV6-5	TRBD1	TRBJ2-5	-	TGCGCCAGCAGCTTCGGGACAGGCCAAGAGACCCAGTACTTC	CASSFGTGQETQYF
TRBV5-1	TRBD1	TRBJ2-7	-	TGCGCCAGCAGCTTCCGGACAGGACAAGCCTACGAGCAGTACTTC	CASSFRTGQAYEQYF
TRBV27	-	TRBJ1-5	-	TGTGCCAGCAGTTTACAAGGCTTCGGGCAGCCCCAGCATTTT	CASSLQGFGQPQHF
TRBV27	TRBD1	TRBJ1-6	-	TGTGCCAGCAGTCATCGGACAGGGGTTAATTCACCCCTCCACTTT	CASSHRTGVNSPLHF
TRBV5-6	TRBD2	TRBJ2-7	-	TGTGCCAGCAGCTTTGGGCCTAGCGGCTCCTACGAGCAGTACTTC	CASSFGPSGSYEQYF
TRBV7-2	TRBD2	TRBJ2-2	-	TGTGCCTGCCAGCTAGCGGGGGGGGCCGGGGAGCTGTTTTTT	CACQLAGGAGELFF